The source of this T cell receptor (beta chain) is a study of T cell repertoires in cytomegalovirus infection. Study-wide points: Clonotype analysis showed dominance of the ex vivo response by HLA-C-restricted CMV-specific TCR beta clonotypes.

The CDR3 runs to 11 residues. Germline assignment: CDR1 ENHRY and CDR2 SYGVKD. The V end was cut by 4 bases, the J end by 6 bases, with 7 bases between. This clonotype was detected a few times. Antigen specificity is unknown. TCRdb re-derived calls from the reads in MiXCR, one entry per CDR3 protein. The data show some 400,000 distinct CDR3 sequences, 31% seen once. The clonotype was recovered from a human donor in good health (CMV status not recorded). Some clones in this sample may be carry-over from other donors' samples. The chain couples TRBV10-3 to TRBJ2-7; D not resolved. The sequenced sample consisted of PBMCs. The CDR3 bases are TGTGCCATCAGTGGGCAATCCGAGCAGTACTTC. As protein: CAISGQSEQYF.